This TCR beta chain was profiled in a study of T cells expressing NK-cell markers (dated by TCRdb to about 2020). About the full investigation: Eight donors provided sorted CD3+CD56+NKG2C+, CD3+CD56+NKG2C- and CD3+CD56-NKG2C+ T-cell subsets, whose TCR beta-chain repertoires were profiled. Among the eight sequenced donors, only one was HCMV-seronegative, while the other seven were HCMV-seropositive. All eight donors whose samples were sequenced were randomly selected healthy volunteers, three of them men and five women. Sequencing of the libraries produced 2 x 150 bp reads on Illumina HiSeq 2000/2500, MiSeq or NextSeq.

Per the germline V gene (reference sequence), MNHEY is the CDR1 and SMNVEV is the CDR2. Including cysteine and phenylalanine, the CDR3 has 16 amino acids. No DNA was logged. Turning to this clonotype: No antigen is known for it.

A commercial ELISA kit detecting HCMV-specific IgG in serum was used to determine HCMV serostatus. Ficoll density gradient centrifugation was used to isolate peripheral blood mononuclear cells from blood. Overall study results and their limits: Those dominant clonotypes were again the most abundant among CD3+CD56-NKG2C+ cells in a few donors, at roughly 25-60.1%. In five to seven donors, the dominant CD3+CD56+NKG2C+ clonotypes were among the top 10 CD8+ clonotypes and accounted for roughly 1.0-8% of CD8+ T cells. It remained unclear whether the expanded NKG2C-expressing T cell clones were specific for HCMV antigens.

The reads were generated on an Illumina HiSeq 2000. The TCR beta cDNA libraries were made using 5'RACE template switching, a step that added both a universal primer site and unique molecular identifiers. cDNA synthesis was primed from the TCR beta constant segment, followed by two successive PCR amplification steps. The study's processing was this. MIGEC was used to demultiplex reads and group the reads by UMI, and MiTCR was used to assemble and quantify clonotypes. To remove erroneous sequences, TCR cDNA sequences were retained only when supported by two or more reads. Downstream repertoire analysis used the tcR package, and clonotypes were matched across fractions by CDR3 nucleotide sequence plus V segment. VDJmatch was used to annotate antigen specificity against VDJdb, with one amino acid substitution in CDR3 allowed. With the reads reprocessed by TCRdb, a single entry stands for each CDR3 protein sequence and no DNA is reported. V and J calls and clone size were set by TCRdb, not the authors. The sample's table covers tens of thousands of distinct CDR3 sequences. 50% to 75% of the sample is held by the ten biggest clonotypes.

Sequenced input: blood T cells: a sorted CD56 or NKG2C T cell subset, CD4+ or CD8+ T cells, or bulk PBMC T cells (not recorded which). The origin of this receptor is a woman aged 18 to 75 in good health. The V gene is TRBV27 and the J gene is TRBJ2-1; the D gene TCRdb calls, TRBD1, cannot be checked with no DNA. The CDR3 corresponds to CASSPILPHSYNEQFF.